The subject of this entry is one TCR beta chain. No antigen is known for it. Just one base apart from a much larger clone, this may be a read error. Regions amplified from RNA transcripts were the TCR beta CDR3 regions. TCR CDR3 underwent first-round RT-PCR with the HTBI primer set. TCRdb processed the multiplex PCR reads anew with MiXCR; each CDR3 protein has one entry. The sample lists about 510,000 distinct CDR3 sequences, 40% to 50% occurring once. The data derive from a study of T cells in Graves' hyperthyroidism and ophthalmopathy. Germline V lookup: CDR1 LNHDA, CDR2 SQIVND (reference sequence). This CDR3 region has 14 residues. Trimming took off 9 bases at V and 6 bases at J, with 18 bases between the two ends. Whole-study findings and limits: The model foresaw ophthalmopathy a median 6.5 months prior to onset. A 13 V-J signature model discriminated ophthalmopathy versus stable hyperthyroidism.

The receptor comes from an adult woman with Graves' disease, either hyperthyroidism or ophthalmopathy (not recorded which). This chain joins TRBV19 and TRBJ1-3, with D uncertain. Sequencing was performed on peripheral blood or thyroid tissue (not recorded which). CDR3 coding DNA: TGTGCCAGCAGCCCCGGGCAGAGTGTAAACACCATATATTTT. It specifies CASSPGQSVNTIYF.